This is a list of T cell receptor beta chains from one sample in a study of T cell changes during pregnancy in multiple sclerosis. Libraries were prepared by immunoSEQ multiplex PCR; TCRdb keeps only in-frame clonotypes and omits some of them. The sample consists of 50,000 or so clones, roughly 93% of them appearing once. Sample: peripheral blood, taken in the second trimester of pregnancy. These receptors all come from a female donor with multiple sclerosis, enrolled in a pregnancy study. Each CDR3 is given with its conserved first and last residue.

J,V,CDR3
TRBJ2-7,TRBV19,CASSLGQSTYEQYF
TRBJ2-3,TRBV18,CASSPYSGGTDTQYF
TRBJ2-1,TRBV5-4,CASSSPWELAGIDHEQFF
TRBJ2-1,TRBV6-5,CASSSWGDRNEQFF
TRBJ2-7,TRBV30,CAWGRTSYEQYF
TRBJ2-7,TRBV6-6,CASSYSKREGHEQYF
TRBJ2-1,TRBV9,CASSDSSGPGHEQFF
TRBJ2-2,TRBV30,CAWSETGVSGELFF
TRBJ1-2,TRBV6-4,CANKDNLYGYTF
TRBJ2-7,TRBV19,CASSLGTGGVNEQYF